Presented here are 18 T cell receptor beta chains from one specimen sequenced in a study of cytomegalovirus exposure and HLA in healthy donors. The PCR employed 60 Vbeta primers together with 13 Jbeta primers. Libraries were prepared by immunoSEQ multiplex PCR; TCRdb keeps only in-frame clonotypes and omits some of them. The profile shows about 140,000 clones, roughly 78% of them singletons. The sample consisted of PBMCs. The receptors originated from a man aged 18-30 years in good health and CMV-seropositive.

This clone occurred a few times. The chain employs TRBV28 and TRBJ1-2; the D gene is possibly TRBD1 (5 bases). Germline loops: CDR1 MDHEN, CDR2 SYDVKM. Trimming pared 6 bases from V and 8 bases from J, leaving 13 bases between. This CDR3 has 12 amino acids. CDR3 sequence: CASRGQGVGYTF. DNA for the CDR3: TGTGCCAGCAGAGGGCAGGGTGTAGGCTACACCTTC.

The chain combines TRBV28 with TRBJ2-3; possible D gene TRBD1, 5 bases. Germline CDR1 and CDR2: MDHEN and SYDVKM. This CDR3 spans 15 amino acids. Trimming took off 6 bases at V and 3 bases at J, with 16 bases between the two ends. The CDR3 bases are TGTGCCAGCAGATTAAGTACGACAGTGACAGATACGCAGTATTTT. It yields the protein CASRLSTTVTDTQYF.

The chain has TRBV30 and TRBJ1-3; D is perhaps TRBD1 (5 bases). Per germline, CDR1 GTSNPN and CDR2 SVGIG (reference sequence). The CDR3 extends over 14 amino acids. The ends were cut back, 0 bases at V and 8 bases at J, with 14 bases in the middle. CDR3 bases: TGTGCCTGGAGTGTACCCCCAGGGATCGACACCATATATTTT. It is translated as CAWSVPPGIDTIYF. The full variable domain, its missing parts supplied by reference TRBV30 and TRBJ1-3, is SQTIHQWPATLVQPVGSPLSLECTVEGTSNPNLYWYRQAAGRGLQLLFYSVGIGQISSEVPQNLSASRPQDRQFILSSKKLLLSDSGFYLCAWSVPPGIDTIYFGEGSWLTVV.

The chain's CDR3 is CASSSSGVPSVNEQFF. The CDR3 coding sequence is TGTGCCAGCAGCTCTAGCGGAGTCCCTTCGGTTAATGAGCAGTTCTTC. V and J are TRBV7-9 and TRBJ2-1; 7 bases line up with TRBD2. Germline V gene sequence: CDR1 SEHNR, CDR2 FQNEAQ (reference sequence). The CDR3 extends over 16 amino acids. V lost 4 bases to trimming and J lost 7 bases; unmatched junction nucleotides: 13.

This chain joins TRBV7-8 and TRBJ2-2, with D perhaps matching TRBD2 (7 bases). The CDR3 sequence is 16 residues long. The germline gives CDR1 SGHVS, CDR2 FQNEAQ. With 5 bases removed from V and 2 bases from J, the gap between germline ends came to 15 bases. The CDR3 is CASSGLRGGNTGELFF. CDR3 coding DNA: TGTGCCAGCAGCGGCCTGAGGGGGGGTAACACCGGGGAGCTGTTTTTT.

The chain combines TRBV5-4 with TRBJ2-7; 14 positions match TRBD2. CDR1 is SGHNT, CDR2 YYREEE, per germline (reference sequence). CDR3 length: 18 amino acids. The J segment lost 5 bases and the V segment lost 0 bases, leaving 10 bases of the junction unmatched. Here the CDR3 reads CASSLGTGTSGSLNEQYF. The DNA of the CDR3 is TGTGCCAGCAGCTTGGGGACGGGGACTAGCGGGAGTCTGAACGAGCAGTACTTC.

This rearrangement joins TRBV5-4 to TRBJ1-4; possible D gene TRBD1, 5 bases. V was pared by 4 bases and J by 0 bases, with 13 bases between. This CDR3 has 16 residues. The germline CDR1 and CDR2 sequences are SGHNT and YYREEE (reference sequence). The CDR3 here is CASSPAGGTTNEKLFF. The CDR3 bases are TGTGCCAGCAGCCCCGCGGGGGGTACAACTAATGAAAAACTGTTTTTT.

The chain has TRBV6-1 and TRBJ2-6, with 7 bases identical to TRBD1. The V gene end was trimmed by 4 bases and the J gene end by 2 bases; junction bases not matched to a gene: 5. The CDR3 has 16 amino acids. CDR1 is MNHNS and CDR2 is SASEGT in the germline V gene. The CDR3 DNA reads as TGTGCCAGCAGTGGAGACGACAGGGCTGGGGCCAACGTCCTGACTTTC. Its translation is CASSGDDRAGANVLTF.

This chain uses TRBV6-1 with TRBJ1-1; 7 bases are shared with TRBD1. The CDR3 spans 14 residues. Germline CDR1 and CDR2: MNHNS and SASEGT. V shed 6 bases, J shed 0 bases, and the junction held 4 bases outside the gene matches. For the CDR3, the DNA is TGTGCCAGCAGAAGGACAGGCTTGAACACTGAAGCTTTCTTT. Translation gives CASRRTGLNTEAFF.

The V gene is TRBV29-1, the J gene TRBJ2-7, with a weak D call TRBD1 (6 bases). In germline, CDR1 is SQVTM, CDR2 ANQGSEA. The length of the CDR3 is 13 residues. Deletions cut 7 bases from V and 3 bases from J, with 16 bases between. Here the CDR3 DNA reads TGCAGCGCTGCGGACATAGGGGGCTACGAGCAGTACTTC. Protein sequence: CSAADIGGYEQYF.

The J gene is TRBJ2-7, the V gene TRBV9, with D perhaps matching TRBD2 (6 bases). V shed 1 base and J shed 7 bases, with 15 bases lying between them. The CDR3 has 14 residues. CDR1 is SGDLS and CDR2 is YYNGEE in the germline V gene. CDR3 amino acids: CASSVPRQGGEQYF. CDR3 nucleotides: TGTGCCAGCAGCGTACCGCGACAAGGAGGGGAGCAGTACTTC.

The chain carries TRBV10-1 and TRBJ2-7; 8 nucleotides match TRBD2. The J segment lost 4 bases and the V segment lost 10 bases, leaving 9 bases of the junction unmatched. This CDR3 is built from 13 residues. Germline values: CDR1 WNHNN, CDR2 SYGVQD (reference sequence). CDR3 sequence reads: CATQVAGRYEQYF. The CDR3 DNA is TGCGCCACCCAAGTAGCGGGACGGTACGAGCAGTACTTC.

This clone showed up just once. This chain uses TRBV6-5 with TRBJ2-7, with 7 bases identical to TRBD2. The CDR3 extends over 14 amino acids. After removal of 2 bases from V and 3 bases from J, the junction contained 4 bases not matched to a gene. Per germline, CDR1 MNHEY and CDR2 SVGAGI. The CDR3 DNA sequence: TGTGCCAGCAGTTACCGGGGGAGGGGCTACGAGCAGTACTTC. Protein: CASSYRGRGYEQYF.

Turning to this clone: One end of the junction does not line up with germline, which may come from a read error. The rearrangement uses TRBV10-1 and TRBJ1-3; TRBD1 is a possible D gene (6 bases). This CDR3 is 10 amino acids long. The V gene's germline CDR1 is WNHNN and CDR2 SYGVQD (reference sequence). In nucleotides, the CDR3 is TGCGCCCGGAAGGGGGAAACCCCGCGATTT. It yields the protein CARKGETPRF.

The gene calls are TRBV6-1 and TRBJ2-1; a possible D gene is TRBD1 (8 bases). Germline values: CDR1 MNHNS, CDR2 SASEGT. CDR3 size: 21 residues. The V end was cut by 1 base, the J end by 5 bases, with 30 bases between. CDR3 in DNA: TGTGCCAGCAGTGAAGATCCCGTGGACAGGGAGCTAGCGGTCAACGACAATGAGCAGTTCTTC. The encoded protein is CASSEDPVDRELAVNDNEQFF.

The chain uses TRBV19 and TRBJ2-6, with 8 bases matching TRBD1. This CDR3 has 13 amino acids. The junction had 7 bases not matched to a gene; V was cut back by 11 bases and J by 7 bases. Germline CDR1 reads LNHDA; CDR2 reads SQIVND (reference sequence). The CDR3 nucleotides are TGTGCCGCAGAGGACAGGGACGCCAACGTCCTGACTTTC. This codes for CAAEDRDANVLTF.

The chain employs TRBV5-1 and TRBJ2-3; TRBD2 agrees at 7 bases. The trim removed 5 bases at V and 3 bases at J, leaving 9 bases unmatched. This CDR3 region has 15 residues. From germline, CDR1 is SGHRS and CDR2 YFSETQ. In DNA, the CDR3 is TGCGCCAGCAGTCTGGTGGGAGGGAGGACAGATACGCAGTATTTT. Residues: CASSLVGGRTDTQYF.

This chain links TRBV6-1 with TRBJ2-7, with TRBD2 matching over 8 bases. Trimming cost V 6 bases and J 0 bases; bases outside gene matches: 7. This CDR3 contains 15 residues. Germline V gives CDR1 MNHNS, CDR2 SASEGT. The CDR3 loop is CASSGRGGFSYEQYF. The CDR3 DNA sequence: TGTGCCAGCAGCGGTCGGGGGGGCTTCTCCTACGAGCAGTACTTC.